This TCR beta chain was sequenced for a study of T-cell memory formation after mild COVID-19. Study results and caveats: Later expanders leaned CD4+, whereas clones that contracted between day 15 and 85 were balanced CD4/CD8. Some responding clones appeared in pre-infection memory, suggesting cross-reactive memory joined.

This clonotype was detected only a few times. Antigen specificity is unknown. Each CDR3 protein is one row after TCRdb ran MiXCR on the 5' RACE reads. The sample has some 300,000 distinct CDR3 sequences, roughly 20% seen once. This CDR3 comprises 12 residues. V was pared by 3 bases and J by 6 bases, with 6 bases between. The TCR sequence derives from a man aged 18 to 35 who had mild COVID-19 (a few samples of this study predate the infection). Cell type and time point are not known. The sample was PBMCs or a T cell subset sorted from them (not recorded which). The chain uses TRBV12-3 or TRBV12-4 and TRBJ2-1; D is ambiguous. CDR3 protein: CASSFLTNEQFF. In DNA, the CDR3 is TGTGCCAGCAGTTTTCTTACCAATGAGCAGTTCTTC.